This TCR beta chain is drawn from a study of shared clonotypes between healthy human individuals (dated by TCRdb to the early 2020s). In terms of the full investigation: A couple of women and a few men aged 18 to 49 years were included in the cohort. Leukapheresis yielded between about 0.8 and 8.9 billion PBMCs per donor. Blood TCR repertoires of about five healthy adults were deeply sequenced to estimate repertoire size and the extent of clonotype sharing between individuals. Libraries were prepared and TCR repertoires were sequenced by different laboratories using diverse techniques, in order to increase sequencing depth and limit assay-specific biases. For each donor, CD4 naive and CD4 memory were each run on three plates, CD8 naive on two plates, and CD8 memory on one plate. The paper's findings and limits, for the study overall: Pairwise subsampling indicated that sequencing depth was expected to affect the degree of clonotype sharing among donors. Sampling was restricted to blood, and TCR repertoires in tissues likely differ from the TCR repertoires found in blood. Estimated clonotype richness was generally larger for naive than for memory subsets. Compared with non-shared clonotypes, the clonotypes found in all four sorted-subset donors had higher generation probabilities. When four donors were compared, the shared fraction of clonotypes was roughly 5% for naive CD4, 3.5% for naive CD8, 2.3% for memory CD4, and 0.4% for memory CD8. Even with the large sequencing depth, rarefaction of the sorted-subset datasets indicated that sequencing was incomplete. Because the study included only a small number of donors, the genetic and exposure-history diversity represented was limited.

Comment on this clone: Its antigen has not been determined. There are no base qualities to consult, and no much larger clone falls within one base.

For the CD8 naive samples, CD45RO-negative cells were positively selected for CCR7, yielding a CD45RA+CCR7+ population from which TemRA cells were excluded. Healthy HIV-negative adults with no recently reported acute infections or vaccinations were included as donors. Only Caucasian adults living in Nashville, Tennessee, USA were represented among the donors. Blood was collected by leukapheresis, and PBMCs were isolated by Ficoll-Histopaque density gradient centrifugation and then cryopreserved in liquid nitrogen vapor phase. Analytical flow cytometry was used to check the purity and quantity of each magnetically sorted T cell population. Genomic DNA was isolated from each sorted fraction and quantified by UV absorbance on a Nanodrop 2000c. Using the deep immunoSEQ assay, TCR CDR3 regions were amplified from genomic DNA by multiplex PCR. For each cell subset, the extracted genomic DNA was distributed evenly across all wells of several immunoSEQ 96-well plates, and each plate served as one replicate. Each replicate PCR for sorted subsets received roughly 200 ng genomic DNA, equal to roughly 33,000 T cell genomes. Purified libraries were measured with a Qubit 3.0 fluorometer, size-checked on a Bioanalyzer 2100, and measured again with the KAPA Library Quantification kit. A separate single-read 150-cycle Illumina NextSeq 550 flow cell was used to sequence each immunoSEQ 96-well plate. Per the original workflow: Because only junctional sequences without quality scores were contained in the immunoSEQ output, filtering matching that applied to full-length reads could not be performed. To assign V/J genes and CDR3, sequences were annotated using PyIR, a Python wrapper for IgBLAST v1.9, with IMGT germline references. Any read was removed if the V/J assignment was weak (E-value above 1e-6), the CDR3 was missing, or the read contained stop codons, out-of-frame junctions, or ambiguous translated residues. V3J clonotypes were defined as sequences sharing an identical inferred V gene, J gene, and CDR3 amino acid sequence. The percentage overlap between two repertoires was calculated by dividing the number of shared unique clonotypes by the size of the smaller repertoire. Repertoire richness was assessed with RTK rarefaction, the Chao1 estimator, and Recon v2.1 estimates of unobserved clonotypes. OLGA was used to compute generation probabilities for all TCRbeta clonotypes that the gDNA method yielded from four donors. This immuneACCESS table, as held by TCRdb, lists in-frame sequences with V and J called but not all clones. Of the missing ones, under half trace to an unresolved V gene in checked studies; the others have no known cause. The V and J calls and the clone size are those of that table, but D and trimming were determined from the DNA. The sample table shows millions of clones, and about 95% are seen once. The ten biggest clones cover approximately 1.2% of the sample.

The CDR3 has 15 amino acids, counting the end cysteine and phenylalanine. The read is trimmed to its CDR3 DNA, 45 bases read in frame from base 1. Deletion took 4 bases off V and 1 base off J, with a span of 11 bases between the germline ends. The germline V gene provides CDR1 WSHSY and CDR2 SAAADI. The receptor chain draws on TRBV10-2 and TRBJ2-1; D gene: possibly TRBD1, on 6 matching bases. The receptor comes from a man younger than 35 in good health. Source material: naive CD8+ T cells sorted from blood. Taken with the paper, the label for cell subset or site translates to: CD45RA+CCR7+. This receptor carries the CDR3 CASSVQGNSYNEQFF. The bases are TGCGCCAGCAGTGTCCAGGGGAATTCCTACAATGAGCAGTTCTTC.